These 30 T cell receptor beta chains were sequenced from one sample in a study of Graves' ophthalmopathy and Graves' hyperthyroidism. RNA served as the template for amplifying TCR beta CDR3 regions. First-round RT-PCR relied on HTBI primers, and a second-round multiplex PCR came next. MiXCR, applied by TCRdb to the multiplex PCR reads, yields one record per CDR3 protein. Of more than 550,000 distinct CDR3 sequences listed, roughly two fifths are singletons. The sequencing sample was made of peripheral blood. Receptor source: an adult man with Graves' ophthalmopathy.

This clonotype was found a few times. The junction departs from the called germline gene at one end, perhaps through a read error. CDR3 protein: CASSYGGFGGAYEQYF. CDR3 bases: TGTGCCAGCAGTTACGGCGGGTTTGGCGGAGCCTACGAGCAGTACTTC. The rearrangement joins TRBV10-3 to TRBJ2-7, with D maybe TRBD2 (5 bases). The CDR3 runs to 16 residues. CDR1 ENHRY and CDR2 SYGVKD come from the germline V gene.

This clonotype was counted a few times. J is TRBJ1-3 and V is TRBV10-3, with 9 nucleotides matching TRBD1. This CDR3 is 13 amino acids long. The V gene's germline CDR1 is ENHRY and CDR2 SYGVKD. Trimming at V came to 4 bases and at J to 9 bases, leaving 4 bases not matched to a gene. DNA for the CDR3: TGTGCCATCAGTGTAGGACAGGGGATCACCATATATTTT. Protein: CAISVGQGITIYF.

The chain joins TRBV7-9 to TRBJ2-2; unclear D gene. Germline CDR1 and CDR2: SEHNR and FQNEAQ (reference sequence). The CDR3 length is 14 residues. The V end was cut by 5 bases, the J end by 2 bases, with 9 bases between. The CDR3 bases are TGTGCCAGCAGCGACCCCGATAACACCGGGGAGCTGTTTTTT. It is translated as CASSDPDNTGELFF. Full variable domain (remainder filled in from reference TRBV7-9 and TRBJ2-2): DTGVSQNPRHKITKRGQNVTFRCDPISEHNRLYWYRQTLGQGPEFLTYFQNEAQLEKSRLLSDRFSAERPKGSFSTLEIQRTEQGDSAMYLCASSDPDNTGELFFGEGSRLTVL.

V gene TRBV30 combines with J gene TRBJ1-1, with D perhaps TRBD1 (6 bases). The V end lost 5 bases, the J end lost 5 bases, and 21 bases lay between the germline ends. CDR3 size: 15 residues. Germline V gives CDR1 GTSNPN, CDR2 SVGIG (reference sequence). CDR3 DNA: TGTGCCTGGCAAGATCCATATACTACAGGGACTGAAGCTTTCTTT. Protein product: CAWQDPYTTGTEAFF.

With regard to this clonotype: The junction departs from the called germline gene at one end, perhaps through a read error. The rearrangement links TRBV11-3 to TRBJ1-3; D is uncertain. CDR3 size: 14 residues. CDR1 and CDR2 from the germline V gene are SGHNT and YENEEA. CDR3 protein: CASSLGNSGNTVYF. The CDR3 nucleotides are TGTGCCAGCAGCTTGGGGAACTCTGGAAACACCGTATATTTT.

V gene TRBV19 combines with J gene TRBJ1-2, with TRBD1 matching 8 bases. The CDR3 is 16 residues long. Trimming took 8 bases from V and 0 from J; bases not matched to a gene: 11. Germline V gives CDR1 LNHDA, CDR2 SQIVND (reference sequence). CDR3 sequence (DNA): TGTGCCAGTGGTTCGGACGGGACAGGATCTAACTATGGCTACACCTTC. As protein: CASGSDGTGSNYGYTF.

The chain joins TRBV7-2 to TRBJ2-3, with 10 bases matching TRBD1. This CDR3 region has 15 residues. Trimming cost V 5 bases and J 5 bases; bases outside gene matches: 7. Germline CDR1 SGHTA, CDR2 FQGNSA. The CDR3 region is CASSPSRTGGDTQYF. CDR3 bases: TGTGCCAGCAGCCCCTCCCGGACAGGGGGAGATACGCAGTATTTT. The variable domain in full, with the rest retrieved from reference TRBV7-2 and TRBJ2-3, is GAGVSQSPSNKVTEKGKDVELRCDPISGHTALYWYRQSLGQGLEFLIYFQGNSAPDKSGLPSDRFSAERTGGSVSTLTIQRTQQEDSAVYLCASSPSRTGGDTQYFGPGTRLTVL.

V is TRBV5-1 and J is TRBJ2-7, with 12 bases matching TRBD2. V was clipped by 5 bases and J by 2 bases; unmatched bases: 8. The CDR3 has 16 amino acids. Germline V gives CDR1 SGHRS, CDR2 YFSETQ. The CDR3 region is CASRYTSGGTPYEQYF. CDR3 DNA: TGCGCCAGCAGGTACACTAGCGGGGGGACTCCCTACGAGCAGTACTTC.

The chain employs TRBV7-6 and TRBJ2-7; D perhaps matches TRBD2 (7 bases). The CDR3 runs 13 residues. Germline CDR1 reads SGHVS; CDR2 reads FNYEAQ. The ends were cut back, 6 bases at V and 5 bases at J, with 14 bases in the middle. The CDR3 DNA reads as TGTGCCAGCAGTCGGGGGGCGCAAAACGAGCAGTACTTC. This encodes CASSRGAQNEQYF.

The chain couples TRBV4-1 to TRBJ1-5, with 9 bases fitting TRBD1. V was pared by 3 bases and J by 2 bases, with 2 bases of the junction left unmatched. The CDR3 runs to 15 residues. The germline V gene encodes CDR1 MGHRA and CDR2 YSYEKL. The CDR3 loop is CASSHGDRGNQPQHF. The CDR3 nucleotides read TGCGCCAGCAGCCATGGGGACAGGGGCAATCAGCCCCAGCATTTT.

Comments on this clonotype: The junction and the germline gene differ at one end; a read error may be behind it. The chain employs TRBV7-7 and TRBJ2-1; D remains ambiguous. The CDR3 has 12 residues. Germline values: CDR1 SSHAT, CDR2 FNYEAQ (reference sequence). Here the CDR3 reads CASSSDGIEQFF. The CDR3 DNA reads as TGTGCTAGCAGCTCGGACGGCATAGAGCAGTTCTTC.

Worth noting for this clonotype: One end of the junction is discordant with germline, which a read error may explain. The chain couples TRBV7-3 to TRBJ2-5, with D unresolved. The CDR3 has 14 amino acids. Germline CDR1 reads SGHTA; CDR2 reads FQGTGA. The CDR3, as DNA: TGCGCCAGCAGCCAAGAAATCAGCCAAGAGACCCAGTACTTC. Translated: CASSQEISQETQYF.

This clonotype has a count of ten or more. CDR3 bases: TGTGCCAGCAGTGTAACCAGAAACAATCAGCCCCAGCATTTT. Amino acid sequence: CASSVTRNNQPQHF. V and J are TRBV6-5 and TRBJ1-5; no firm D call. This CDR3 region has 14 residues. The germline V and J ends were trimmed by 5 bases and 3 bases, with 11 bases remaining between them. CDR1 and CDR2 from the germline V gene are MNHEY and SVGAGI.

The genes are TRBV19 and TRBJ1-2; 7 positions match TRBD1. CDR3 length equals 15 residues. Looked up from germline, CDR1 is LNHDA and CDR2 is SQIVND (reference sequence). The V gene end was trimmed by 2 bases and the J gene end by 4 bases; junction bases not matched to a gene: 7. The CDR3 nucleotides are TGTGCCAGTAGTATAACAGGGGCCCCCTCCTATGGCTACACCTTC. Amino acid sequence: CASSITGAPSYGYTF.

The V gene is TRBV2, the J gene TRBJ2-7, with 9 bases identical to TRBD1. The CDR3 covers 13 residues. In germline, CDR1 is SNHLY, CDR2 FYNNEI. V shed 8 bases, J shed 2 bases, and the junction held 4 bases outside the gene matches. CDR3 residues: CASAGTGTYEQYF. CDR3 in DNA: TGTGCCAGCGCCGGGACAGGGACCTACGAGCAGTACTTC.

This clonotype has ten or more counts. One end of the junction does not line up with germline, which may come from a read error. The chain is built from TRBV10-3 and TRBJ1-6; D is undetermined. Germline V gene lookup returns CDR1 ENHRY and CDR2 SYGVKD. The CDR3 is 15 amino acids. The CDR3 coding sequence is TGTGCCAGCAGTCACGGGAGAGGGCTGAATTCACCCCTCCACTTT. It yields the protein CASSHGRGLNSPLHF.

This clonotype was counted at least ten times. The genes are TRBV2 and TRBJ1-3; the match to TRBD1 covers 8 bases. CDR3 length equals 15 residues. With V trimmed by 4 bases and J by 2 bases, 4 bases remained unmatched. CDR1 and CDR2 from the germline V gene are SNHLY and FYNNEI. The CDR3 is CASSGDRLAGNTIYF. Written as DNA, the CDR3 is TGTGCCAGCAGTGGGGACAGGCTCGCTGGAAACACCATATATTTT.

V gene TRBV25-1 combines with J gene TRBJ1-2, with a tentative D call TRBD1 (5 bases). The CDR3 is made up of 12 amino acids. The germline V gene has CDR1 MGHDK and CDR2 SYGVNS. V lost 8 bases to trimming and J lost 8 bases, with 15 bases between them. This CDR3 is CASRDGRGGYTF. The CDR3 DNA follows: TGTGCCAGCCGGGACGGCCGAGGAGGCTACACCTTC.

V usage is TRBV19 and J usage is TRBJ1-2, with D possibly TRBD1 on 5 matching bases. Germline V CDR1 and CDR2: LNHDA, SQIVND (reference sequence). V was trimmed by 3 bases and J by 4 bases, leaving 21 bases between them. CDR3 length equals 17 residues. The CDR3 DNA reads TGTGCCAGTAGTATTTTAAAGGGGCAGGGAAACCTCTATGGCTACACCTTC. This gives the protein CASSILKGQGNLYGYTF.

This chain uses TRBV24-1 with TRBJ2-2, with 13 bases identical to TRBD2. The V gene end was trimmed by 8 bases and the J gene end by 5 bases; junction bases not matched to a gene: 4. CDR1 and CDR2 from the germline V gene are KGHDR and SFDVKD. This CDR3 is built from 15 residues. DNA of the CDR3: TGTGCCACCACCGCGGGACTAGCGGGGACCGGGGAGCTGTTTTTT. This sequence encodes CATTAGLAGTGELFF.

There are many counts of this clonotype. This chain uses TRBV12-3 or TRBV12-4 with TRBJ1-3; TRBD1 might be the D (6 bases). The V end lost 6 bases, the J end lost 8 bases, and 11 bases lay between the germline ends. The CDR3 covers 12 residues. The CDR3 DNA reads TGTGCCAGCAGCCCTAGGGGGGACACCATATATTTT. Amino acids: CASSPRGDTIYF.

The CDR3 is CASTLRGGNTEAFF. The CDR3 nucleotides are TGTGCCAGCACCCTTAGGGGAGGGAACACTGAAGCTTTCTTT. V gene TRBV7-3 combines with J gene TRBJ1-1, with D possibly TRBD1 on 5 matching bases. The CDR3 extends over 14 amino acids. Trimming removed 7 bases at V and 1 base at J, with 13 bases between. Germline loops: CDR1 SGHTA, CDR2 FQGTGA.

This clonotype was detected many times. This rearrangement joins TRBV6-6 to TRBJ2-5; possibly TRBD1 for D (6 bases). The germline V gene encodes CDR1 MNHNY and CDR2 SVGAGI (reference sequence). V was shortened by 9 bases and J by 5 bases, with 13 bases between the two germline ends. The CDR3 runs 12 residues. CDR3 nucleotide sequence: TGTGCCAGTGAATCAGGGGCCGAGACCCAGTACTTC. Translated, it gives CASESGAETQYF.

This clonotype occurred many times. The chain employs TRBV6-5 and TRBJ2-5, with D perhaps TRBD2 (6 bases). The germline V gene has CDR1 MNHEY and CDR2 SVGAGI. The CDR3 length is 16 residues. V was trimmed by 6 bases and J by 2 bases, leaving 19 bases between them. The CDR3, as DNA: TGTGCCAGCAGCCGCTCCGCCGGGGCGGGACAAGAGACCCAGTACTTC. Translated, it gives CASSRSAGAGQETQYF.

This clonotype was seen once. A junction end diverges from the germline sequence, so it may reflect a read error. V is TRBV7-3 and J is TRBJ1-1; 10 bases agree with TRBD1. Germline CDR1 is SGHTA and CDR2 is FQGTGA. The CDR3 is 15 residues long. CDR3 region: CASSLTGTGETEAFF. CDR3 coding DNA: TGTGCCAGCAGCCTAACCGGGACAGGGGAAACTGAAGCTTTCTTT.

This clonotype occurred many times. The CDR3 loop is CSARSGFSGANVLTF. CDR3 DNA sequence: TGCAGTGCTAGATCGGGTTTCTCTGGGGCCAACGTCCTGACTTTC. J is TRBJ2-6 and V is TRBV20-1; no definite D call. V lost 2 bases to trimming and J lost 0 bases, with 8 bases between them. The CDR3 has 15 amino acids. The germline V gene has CDR1 DFQATT and CDR2 SNEGSKA (reference sequence).

The CDR3 is CASSAKPGLEMFF. The CDR3 bases are TGTGCCAGCAGTGCCAAACCGGGACTAGAGATGTTCTTC. This chain links TRBV25-1 with TRBJ2-1; TRBD2 matches at 8 bases. Germline-derived CDR1 and CDR2 are MGHDK and SYGVNS. The CDR3 is made up of 13 amino acids. Germline trimming cut 4 bases from V and 15 bases from J; bases unmatched to any gene: 11.

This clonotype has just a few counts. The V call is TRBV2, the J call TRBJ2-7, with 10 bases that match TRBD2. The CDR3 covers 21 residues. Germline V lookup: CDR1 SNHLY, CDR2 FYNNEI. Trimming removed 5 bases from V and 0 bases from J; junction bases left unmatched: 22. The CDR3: CASSYSPGRGLAETSSYEQYF. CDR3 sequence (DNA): TGTGCCAGCAGTTACTCCCCCGGCAGAGGACTAGCGGAGACTAGCTCCTACGAGCAGTACTTC.

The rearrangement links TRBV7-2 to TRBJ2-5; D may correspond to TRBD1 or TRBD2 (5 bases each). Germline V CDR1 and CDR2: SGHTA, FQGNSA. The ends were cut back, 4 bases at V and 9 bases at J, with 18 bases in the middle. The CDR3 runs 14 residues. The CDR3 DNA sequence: TGTGCCAGCAGCTCGGGACGGCCCCAAGTGGCCCAGTACTTC. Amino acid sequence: CASSSGRPQVAQYF.

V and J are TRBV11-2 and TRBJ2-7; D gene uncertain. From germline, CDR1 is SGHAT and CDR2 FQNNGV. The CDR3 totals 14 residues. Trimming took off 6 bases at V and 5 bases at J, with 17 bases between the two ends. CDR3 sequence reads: CASSSDSPLNEQYF. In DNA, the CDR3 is TGTGCCAGCAGTTCCGATTCCCCCCTGAACGAGCAGTACTTC.